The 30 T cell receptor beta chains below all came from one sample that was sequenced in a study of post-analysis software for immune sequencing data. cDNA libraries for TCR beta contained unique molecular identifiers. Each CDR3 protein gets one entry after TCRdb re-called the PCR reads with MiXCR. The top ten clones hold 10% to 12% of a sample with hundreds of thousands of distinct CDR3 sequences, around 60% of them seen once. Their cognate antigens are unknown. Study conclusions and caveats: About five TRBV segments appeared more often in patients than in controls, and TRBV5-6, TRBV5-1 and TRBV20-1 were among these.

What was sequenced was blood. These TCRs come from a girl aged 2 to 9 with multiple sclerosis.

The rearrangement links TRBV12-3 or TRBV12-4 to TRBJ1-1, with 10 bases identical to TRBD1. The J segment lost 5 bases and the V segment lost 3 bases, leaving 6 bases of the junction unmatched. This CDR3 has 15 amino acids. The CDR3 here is CASSFPGQGWTEAFF. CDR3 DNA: TGTGCCAGCAGTTTTCCGGGACAGGGGTGGACTGAAGCTTTCTTT.

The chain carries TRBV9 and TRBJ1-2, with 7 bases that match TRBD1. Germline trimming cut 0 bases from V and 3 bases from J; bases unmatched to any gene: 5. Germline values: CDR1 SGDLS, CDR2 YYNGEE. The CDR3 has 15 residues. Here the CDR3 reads CASSVVKGADYGYTF. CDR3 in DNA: TGTGCCAGCAGCGTAGTAAAGGGGGCCGACTATGGCTACACCTTC.

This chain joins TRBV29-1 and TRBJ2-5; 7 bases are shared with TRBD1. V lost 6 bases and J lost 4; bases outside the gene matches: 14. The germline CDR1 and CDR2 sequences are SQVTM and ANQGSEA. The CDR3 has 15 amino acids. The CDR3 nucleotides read TGCAGCGTCAACCCCTCATCCCACAGGGGAGAGACCCAGTACTTC. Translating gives CSVNPSSHRGETQYF. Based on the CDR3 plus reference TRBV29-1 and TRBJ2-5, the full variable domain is SAVISQKPSRDICQRGTSLTIQCQVDSQVTMMFWYRQQPGQSLTLIATANQGSEATYESGFVIDKFPISRPNLTFSTLTVSNMSPEDSSIYLCSVNPSSHRGETQYFGPGTRLLVL.

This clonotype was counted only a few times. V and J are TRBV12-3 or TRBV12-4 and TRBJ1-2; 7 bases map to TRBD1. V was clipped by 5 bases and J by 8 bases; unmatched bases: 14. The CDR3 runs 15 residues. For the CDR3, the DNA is TGTGCCAGCAGTCCCTCGTCGGGGGGACAGCAGGGCTACACCTTC. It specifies CASSPSSGGQQGYTF.

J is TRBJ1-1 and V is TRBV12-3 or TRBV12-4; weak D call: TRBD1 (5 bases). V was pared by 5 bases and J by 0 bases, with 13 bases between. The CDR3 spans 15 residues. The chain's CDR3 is CASSPGGAMNTEAFF. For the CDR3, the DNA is TGTGCCAGCAGTCCCGGGGGTGCCATGAACACTGAAGCTTTCTTT.

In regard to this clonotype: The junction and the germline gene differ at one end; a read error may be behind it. The CDR3 reads CAGSLTDNYGYTF. The CDR3 DNA is TGTGCCGGCAGCTTGACGGACAACTATGGCTACACCTTC. J is TRBJ1-2 and V is TRBV7-9; D ambiguous. This CDR3 comprises 13 residues. Germline CDR1 is SEHNR and CDR2 is FQNEAQ (reference sequence).

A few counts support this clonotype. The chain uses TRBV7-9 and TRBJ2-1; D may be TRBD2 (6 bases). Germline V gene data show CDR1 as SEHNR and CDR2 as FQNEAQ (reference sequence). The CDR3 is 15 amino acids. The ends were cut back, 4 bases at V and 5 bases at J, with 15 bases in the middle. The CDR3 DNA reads TGTGCCAGCAGCTACTACACCCCGGGGGACAATGAGCAGTTCTTC. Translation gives CASSYYTPGDNEQFF.

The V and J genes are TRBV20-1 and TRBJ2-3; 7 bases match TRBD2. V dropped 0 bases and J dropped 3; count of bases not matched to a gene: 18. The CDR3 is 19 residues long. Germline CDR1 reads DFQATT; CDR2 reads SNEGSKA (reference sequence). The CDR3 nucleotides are TGCAGTGCTAGAGATCGCTTTGGAAGGGCGGACGGGAGGACAGATACGCAGTATTTT. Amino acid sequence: CSARDRFGRADGRTDTQYF.

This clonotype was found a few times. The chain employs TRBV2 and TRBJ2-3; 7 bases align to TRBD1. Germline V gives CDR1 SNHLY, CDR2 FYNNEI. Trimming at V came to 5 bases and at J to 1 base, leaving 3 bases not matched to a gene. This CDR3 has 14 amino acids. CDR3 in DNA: TGTGCCAGCAGTCAGGGACAGCGCACAGATACGCAGTATTTT. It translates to CASSQGQRTDTQYF. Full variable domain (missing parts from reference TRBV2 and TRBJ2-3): EPEVTQTPSHQVTQMGQEVILRCVPISNHLYFYWYRQILGQKVEFLVSFYNNEISEKSEIFDDQFSVERPDGSNFTLKIRSTKLEDSAMYFCASSQGQRTDTQYFGPGTRLTVL.

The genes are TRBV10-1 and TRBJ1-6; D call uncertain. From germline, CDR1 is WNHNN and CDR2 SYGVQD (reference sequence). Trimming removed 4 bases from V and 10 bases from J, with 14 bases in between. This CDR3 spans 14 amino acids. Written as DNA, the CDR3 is TGCGCCAGCAGTGGACATTTTCGCAACTCACCCCTCCACTTT. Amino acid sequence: CASSGHFRNSPLHF.

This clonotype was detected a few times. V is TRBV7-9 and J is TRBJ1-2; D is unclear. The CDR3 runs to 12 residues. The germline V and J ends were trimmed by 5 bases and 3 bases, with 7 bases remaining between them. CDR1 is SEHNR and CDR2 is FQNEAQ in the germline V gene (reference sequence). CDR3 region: CASSREDYGYTF. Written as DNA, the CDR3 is TGTGCCAGCAGCAGGGAAGACTATGGCTACACCTTC.

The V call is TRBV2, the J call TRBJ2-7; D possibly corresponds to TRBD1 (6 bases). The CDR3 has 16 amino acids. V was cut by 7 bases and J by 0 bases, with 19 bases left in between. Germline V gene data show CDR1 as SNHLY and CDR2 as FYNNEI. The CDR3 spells CASILRGVASSYEQYF. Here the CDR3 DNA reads TGTGCCAGCATTCTCAGGGGAGTGGCAAGCTCCTACGAGCAGTACTTC.

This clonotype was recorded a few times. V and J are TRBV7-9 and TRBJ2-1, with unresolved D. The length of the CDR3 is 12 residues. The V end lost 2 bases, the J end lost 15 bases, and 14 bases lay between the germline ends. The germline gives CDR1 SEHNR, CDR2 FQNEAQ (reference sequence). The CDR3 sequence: CASSLTADPLFF. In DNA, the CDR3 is TGTGCCAGCAGCTTAACGGCAGATCCCCTGTTCTTC.

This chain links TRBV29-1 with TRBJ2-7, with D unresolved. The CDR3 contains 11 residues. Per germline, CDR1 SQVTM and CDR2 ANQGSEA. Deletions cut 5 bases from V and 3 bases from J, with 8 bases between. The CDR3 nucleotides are TGCAGCGTTCGGTCGGACTACGAGCAGTACTTC. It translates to CSVRSDYEQYF.

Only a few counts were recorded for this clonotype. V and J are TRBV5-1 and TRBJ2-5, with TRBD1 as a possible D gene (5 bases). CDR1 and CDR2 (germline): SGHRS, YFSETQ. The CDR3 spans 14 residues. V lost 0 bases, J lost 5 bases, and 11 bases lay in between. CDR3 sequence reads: CASSLGQTVETQYF. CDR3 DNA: TGCGCCAGCAGCTTGGGACAGACTGTGGAGACCCAGTACTTC.

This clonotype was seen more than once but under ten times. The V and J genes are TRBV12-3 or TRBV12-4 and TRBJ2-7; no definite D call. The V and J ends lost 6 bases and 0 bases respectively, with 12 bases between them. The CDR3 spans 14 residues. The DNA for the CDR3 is TGTGCCAGCAGCTCCGACCCGAGCTCCTACGAGCAGTACTTC. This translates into CASSSDPSSYEQYF.

The CDR3 sequence is CSAITGGTGELFF. The CDR3 DNA follows: TGCAGTGCTATTACAGGGGGTACCGGGGAGCTGTTTTTT. This chain joins TRBV20-1 and TRBJ2-2; 8 nucleotides agree with TRBD1. This CDR3 is 13 amino acids long. Trimming took 4 bases from V and 5 from J; bases not matched to a gene: 3. Germline V gene lookup returns CDR1 DFQATT and CDR2 SNEGSKA (reference sequence).

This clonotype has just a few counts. The CDR3, as DNA: TGCAGCGTTGAAGATTCAGGGGCTGGCGCGCAGTATTTT. This translates into CSVEDSGAGAQYF. This chain joins TRBV29-1 and TRBJ2-3, with a weak D call TRBD1 (6 bases). The CDR3 is 13 residues long. The V gene's germline CDR1 is SQVTM and CDR2 ANQGSEA. The V and J ends lost 0 bases and 10 bases respectively, with 14 bases between them.

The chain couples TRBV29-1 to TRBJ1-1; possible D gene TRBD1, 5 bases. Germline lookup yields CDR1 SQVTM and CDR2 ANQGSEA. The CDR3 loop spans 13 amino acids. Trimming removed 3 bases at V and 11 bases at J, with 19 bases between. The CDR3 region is CSVDPGGTPTAFF. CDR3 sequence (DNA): TGCAGCGTTGACCCGGGGGGGACCCCGACGGCTTTCTTT.

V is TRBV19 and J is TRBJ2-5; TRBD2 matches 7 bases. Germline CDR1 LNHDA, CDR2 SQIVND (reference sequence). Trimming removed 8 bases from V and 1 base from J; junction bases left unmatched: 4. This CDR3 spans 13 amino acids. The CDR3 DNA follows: TGTGCCAGTTCGCGGACTAGCCAAGAGACCCAGTACTTC. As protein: CASSRTSQETQYF.

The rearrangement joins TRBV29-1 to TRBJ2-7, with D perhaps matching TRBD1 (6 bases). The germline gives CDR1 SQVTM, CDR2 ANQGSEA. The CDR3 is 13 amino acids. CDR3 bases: TGCAGGGCTCCTAGAGAGGGGGAGTACGAGCAGTACTTC. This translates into CRAPREGEYEQYF.

The CDR3 DNA is TGTGCCAGCAGGAAGGACGTACAAGAGACCCAGTACTTC. This sequence encodes CASRKDVQETQYF. V is TRBV12-3 or TRBV12-4 and J is TRBJ2-5; D remains ambiguous. The ends were cut back, 6 bases at V and 2 bases at J, with 10 bases in the middle. This CDR3 is 13 amino acids long.

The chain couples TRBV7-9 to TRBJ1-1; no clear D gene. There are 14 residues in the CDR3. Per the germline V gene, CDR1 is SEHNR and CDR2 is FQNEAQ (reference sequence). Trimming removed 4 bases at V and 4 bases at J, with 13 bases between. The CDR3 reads CASSSPIPTTEAFF. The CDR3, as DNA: TGTGCCAGCAGCTCCCCCATACCCACCACTGAAGCTTTCTTT.

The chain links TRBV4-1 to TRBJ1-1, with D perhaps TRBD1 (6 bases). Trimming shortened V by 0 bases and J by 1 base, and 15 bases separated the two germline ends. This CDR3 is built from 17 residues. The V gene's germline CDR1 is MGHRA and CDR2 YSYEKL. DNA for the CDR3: TGCGCCAGCAGCCAAGAGGATCTGGACAGCGAGAACACTGAAGCTTTCTTT. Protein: CASSQEDLDSENTEAFF.

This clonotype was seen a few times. The CDR3 sequence is CASQGFSLGKNEQFF. CDR3 in DNA: TGTGCCTCCCAGGGATTCTCCCTTGGGAAGAATGAGCAGTTCTTC. The chain couples TRBV27 to TRBJ2-1; possibly TRBD1 for D (5 bases). Germline CDR1 reads MNHEY; CDR2 reads SMNVEV (reference sequence). The CDR3 covers 15 residues. V was cut by 11 bases and J by 7 bases, with 24 bases left in between.

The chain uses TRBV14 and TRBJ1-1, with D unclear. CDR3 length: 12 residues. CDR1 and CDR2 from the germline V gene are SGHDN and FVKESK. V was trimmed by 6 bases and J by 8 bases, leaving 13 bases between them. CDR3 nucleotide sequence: TGTGCCAGCAGGAAGGATCAGACGGAAGCTTTCTTT. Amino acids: CASRKDQTEAFF.

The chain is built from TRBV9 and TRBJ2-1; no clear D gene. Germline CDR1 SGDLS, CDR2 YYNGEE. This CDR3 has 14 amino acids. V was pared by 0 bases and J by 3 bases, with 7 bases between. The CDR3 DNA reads TGTGCCAGCAGCGTAGGTCTGGTCTACAATGAGCAGTTCTTC. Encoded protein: CASSVGLVYNEQFF. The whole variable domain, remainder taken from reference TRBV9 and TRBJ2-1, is DSGVTQTPKHLITATGQRVTLRCSPRSGDLSVYWYQQSLDQGLQFLIQYYNGEERAKGNILERFSAQQFPDLHSELNLSSLELGDSALYFCASSVGLVYNEQFFGPGTRLTVL.

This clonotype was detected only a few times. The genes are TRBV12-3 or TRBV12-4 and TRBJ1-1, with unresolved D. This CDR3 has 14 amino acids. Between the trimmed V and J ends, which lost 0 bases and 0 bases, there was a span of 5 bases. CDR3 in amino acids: CASSLAVMNTEAFF. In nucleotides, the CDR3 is TGTGCCAGCAGTTTAGCTGTCATGAACACTGAAGCTTTCTTT.

CDR3: CASSYGPVRETQYF. In nucleotides, the CDR3 is TGTGCCAGCAGTTACGGCCCGGTGAGGGAGACCCAGTACTTC. The gene calls are TRBV6-2 or TRBV6-3 and TRBJ2-7, with D hard to call. With the DNA end fitting TRBJ2-5 better, the J assignment may be wrong. Germline lookup yields CDR1 MNHEY and CDR2 SVGEGT. CDR3 length: 14 amino acids.

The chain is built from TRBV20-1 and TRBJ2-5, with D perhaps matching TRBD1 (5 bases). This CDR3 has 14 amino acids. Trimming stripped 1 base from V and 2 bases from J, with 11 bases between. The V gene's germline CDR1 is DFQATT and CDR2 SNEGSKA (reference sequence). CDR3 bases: TGCAGTGCTAGAGGGGGCAGACAACAAGAGACCCAGTACTTC. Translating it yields CSARGGRQQETQYF.